These T cell receptor beta chains were read from a single sample in a study of blood T cell repertoires in COVID-19. The assay was immunoSEQ multiplex PCR, and TCRdb's table has in-frame clones only and misses some. Of over 200,000 clones listed, more than 85% were seen once; the top ten hold just over 2.5%. The sequencing input was peripheral blood. These TCRs come from a young adult with COVID-19, enrolled during active disease. The CDR3 runs from the conserved cysteine through the conserved F or W. The D gene is left open where the match is weak. Clone size is given for some rows only: seen once, a few or many times, or a class if the clone is expanded.

V,size,J,D,DNA,CDR3
TRBV5-1,.,TRBJ2-5,TRBD1,TGCGCCAGCAGCTTCCTCGGGACAGGGGAAGAGACCCAGTACTTC,CASSFLGTGEETQYF
TRBV10-3,once,TRBJ1-1,.,TGTGCCATCCAGGGGCCGAACACTGAAGCTTTCTTT,CAIQGPNTEAFF
TRBV6-4,.,TRBJ2-7,.,TGTGCCAGCGATATCTCTGGACAGAACCACGAGCAGTACTTC,CASDISGQNHEQYF
TRBV11-1,.,TRBJ2-5,TRBD2,TGTGCCAGCAGCCAGGGACTAGCTGAGACCCAGTACTTC,CASSQGLAETQYF
TRBV2,.,TRBJ1-2,.,TGTGCCAGCAGCCAGTTTAACTATGGCTACACCTTC,CASSQFNYGYTF
TRBV28,.,TRBJ1-1,.,TGTGCCAGCAGTGTATATGAGGGCCCTATGAACACTGAAGCTTTCTTT,CASSVYEGPMNTEAFF
TRBV11-1,.,TRBJ2-1,TRBD1,TGTGCCAGCAGCCCGTACGGGACAGGGCAAAACAATGAGCAGTTCTTC,CASSPYGTGQNNEQFF
TRBV15,.,TRBJ1-4,TRBD1,TGTGCCACCAGCAGAGCCCCGGACAGGGGTGAAAAACTGTTTTTT,CATSRAPDRGEKLFF
TRBV19,few,TRBJ1-1,.,TGTGCCAGTAGTGCCGGGGTGGTTGAAGCTTTCTTT,CASSAGVVEAFF
TRBV3-1/TRBV3-2,.,TRBJ1-5,.,TGTGCCAGCAGCCAATCCCCTCTGGGGGGGGGAAGCAATCAGCCCCAGCATTTT,CASSQSPLGGGSNQPQHF
TRBV11-2,.,TRBJ1-2,TRBD1,TGTGCCAGCAGCTTGGACTGGGACAGTACTAACTATGGCTACACCTTC,CASSLDWDSTNYGYTF
TRBV9,.,TRBJ2-5,.,TGTGCCAGCAGCGTAGGGCTTCTGGTGGAGGAGACCCAGTACTTC,CASSVGLLVEETQYF
TRBV7-8,.,TRBJ2-7,.,TGTGCCAGCAGCTTAGCGCCGGTGAGCTCCTACGAGCAGTACTTC,CASSLAPVSSYEQYF
TRBV5-6,.,TRBJ2-5,TRBD1,TGTGCCAGCAGCTTAAGGGGACAGGGGGCACGACCGTCCCAAGAGACCCAGTACTTC,CASSLRGQGARPSQETQYF
TRBV6-2/TRBV6-3,.,TRBJ1-2,TRBD1,TGTGCCAGCAGCCACCATAGGACAGGAGGTACTAACTATGGCTACACCTTC,CASSHHRTGGTNYGYTF
TRBV28,once,TRBJ2-3,.,TGTGCCAGCAGTTCGTTACAGATTAGCACAGATACGCAGTATTTT,CASSSLQISTDTQYF
TRBV24-1,.,TRBJ2-1,.,TGTGCCACCAGTGATACGATAGCGGCTAATGAGCAGTTCTTC,CATSDTIAANEQFF
TRBV19,.,TRBJ2-7,.,TGTGCCAGTAGTATCGGGCAGGGGGGCCACGAGCAGTACTTC,CASSIGQGGHEQYF
TRBV5-6,.,TRBJ2-3,.,TGTGCCAGCAGCTTGGTCGCGGCAACAGATACGCAGTATTTT,CASSLVAATDTQYF
TRBV6-6,once,TRBJ1-1,.,TGTGCCAGCAGTTACTCGGAGGACCGGGTTGAAGCTTTCTTT,CASSYSEDRVEAFF
TRBV24-1,.,TRBJ2-7,TRBD1,TGTGCCACCAGTGCCGGAGACAGGGACTACGAGCAGTACTTC,CATSAGDRDYEQYF
TRBV11-3,.,TRBJ2-2,.,TGTGCCAGCAGCTTAGCCACCCCTGAGGGAGAGACCGGGGAGCTGTTTTTT,CASSLATPEGETGELFF
TRBV10-3,.,TRBJ1-4,.,TGTGCCATCAGTGAGTCCGCGGGGGATGAAAAACTGTTTTTT,CAISESAGDEKLFF
TRBV7-9,.,TRBJ1-2,TRBD1,TGTGCCAGCACCCGTTCCCAGGGGGCGCGTGGCTACACCTTC,CASTRSQGARGYTF
TRBV28,.,TRBJ2-1,.,TGTGCCAGCAGTCAAAACTACAATGAGCAGTTCTTC,CASSQNYNEQFF
TRBV29-1,.,TRBJ2-5,TRBD2,TGCAGCGTTGAAGGCCTGACTAGCGGGAGGGCTCTTCTCTCCCAAGAGACCCAGTACTTC,CSVEGLTSGRALLSQETQYF